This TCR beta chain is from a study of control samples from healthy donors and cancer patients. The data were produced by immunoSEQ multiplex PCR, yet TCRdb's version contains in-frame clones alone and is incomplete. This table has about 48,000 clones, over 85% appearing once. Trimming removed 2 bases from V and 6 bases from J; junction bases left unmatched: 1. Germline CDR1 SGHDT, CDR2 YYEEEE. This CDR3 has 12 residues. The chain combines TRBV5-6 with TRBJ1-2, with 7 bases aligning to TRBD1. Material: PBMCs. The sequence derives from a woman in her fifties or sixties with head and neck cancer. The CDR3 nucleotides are TGTGCCAGCAGCTTCGACAGGGATGGCTACACCTTC. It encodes CASSFDRDGYTF. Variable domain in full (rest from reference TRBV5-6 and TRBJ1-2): DAGVTQSPTHLIKTRGQQVTLRCSPKSGHDTVSWYQQALGQGPQFIFQYYEEEERQRGNFPDRFSGHQFPNYSSELNVNALLLGDSALYLCASSFDRDGYTFGSGTRLTVV.